This T cell receptor beta chain was sequenced during a study of blood T cell repertoires in COVID-19. The assay was immunoSEQ multiplex PCR, and TCRdb's table has in-frame clones only and misses some. The repertoire has approximately 400,000 clones, 87% of them found once; the top ten carry 1% to 1.5%. Germline lookup yields CDR1 MNHEY and CDR2 SVGAGI. Between the trimmed V and J ends, which lost 5 bases and 1 base, there was a span of 12 bases. The CDR3 has 15 amino acids. Sequencing was carried out using PBMCs or T cells enriched from blood (not recorded which). This TCR came from a man aged 25 to 45 who had recovered from COVID-19. V and J are TRBV6-5 and TRBJ1-3; maybe TRBD1 (5 bases). CDR3 protein: CASSPQVLSGNTIYF. CDR3 DNA: TGTGCCAGCAGTCCACAGGTGTTATCTGGAAACACCATATATTTT.